The clone carrying this T cell receptor (beta chain) was seen once. Its matching antigen is unknown. TCRdb's copy holds only in-frame clones and misses some; the assay was immunoSEQ multiplex PCR. The sample has about 150,000 clones, approximately 91% seen once; the top ten hold about 4%. The sample comes from a study of T cell responses to AZD1222 COVID-19 vaccine. Germline lookup yields CDR1 DFQATT and CDR2 SNEGSKA (reference sequence). The CDR3 runs 13 residues. Deletions cut 3 bases from V and 4 bases from J, with 10 bases between. General study findings and limits: No repertoire was sampled before or during the peak T cell response, only after it. Among the donors, most were white British and more were female, and clonal diversity was possibly underestimated.

The V call is TRBV20-1, the J call TRBJ1-3; D remains ambiguous. The material sequenced was peripheral blood, taken 28 days after the second AZD1222 dose. The sequence derives from an adult who received the AZD1222 COVID-19 vaccine. Here the CDR3 reads CSASASMGNTIYF. The CDR3 DNA is TGCAGTGCTAGTGCCAGTATGGGAAACACCATATATTTT.